The entry that follows covers one T cell receptor (beta chain) sequence. J gave up 1 base and V 8 bases, and 10 bases lay outside the gene matches. The germline gives CDR1 MNHNY, CDR2 SVGAGI (reference sequence). The CDR3 totals 16 residues. The sample comes from a study of blood T cell repertoires in COVID-19. Study context: Acute and convalescent COVID-19 specimens originated in the United States, Italy and Spain.

Individuals aged roughly 18 to 90 years were recruited from roughly 22 US areas. The study assigned cohorts using participant-reported clinical history. In the original analysis: Nucleated cell counts were estimated from reference gene primer amplification. Clones were sequenced by immunoSEQ multiplex PCR, and TCRdb holds only the in-frame ones, with some missing. The V and J calls and clone size come from that table; D and trimming were worked out from the DNA. The sample lists about 180,000 clones, roughly 88% occurring once. This chain uses TRBV6-6 with TRBJ1-1; 10 nucleotides match TRBD1. Input material: PBMCs or T cells enriched from blood (not recorded which). This TCR came from a woman aged 18-29 years who had recovered from COVID-19. CDR3 nucleotide sequence: TGTGCCAGCGGGGCCACCCGGGACAGGGGGAACACTGAAGCTTTCTTT. This translates into CASGATRDRGNTEAFF.